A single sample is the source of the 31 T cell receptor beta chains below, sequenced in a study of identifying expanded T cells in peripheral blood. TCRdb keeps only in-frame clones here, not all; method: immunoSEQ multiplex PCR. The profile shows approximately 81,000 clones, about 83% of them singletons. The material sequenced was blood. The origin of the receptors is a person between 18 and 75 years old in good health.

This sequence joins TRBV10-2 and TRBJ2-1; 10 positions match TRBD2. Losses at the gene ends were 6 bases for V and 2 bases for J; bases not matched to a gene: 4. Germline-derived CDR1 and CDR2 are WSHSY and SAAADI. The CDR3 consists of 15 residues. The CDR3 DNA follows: TGCGCCAGCAGAACTAGCGGGACCGCCTACAATGAGCAGTTCTTC. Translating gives CASRTSGTAYNEQFF.

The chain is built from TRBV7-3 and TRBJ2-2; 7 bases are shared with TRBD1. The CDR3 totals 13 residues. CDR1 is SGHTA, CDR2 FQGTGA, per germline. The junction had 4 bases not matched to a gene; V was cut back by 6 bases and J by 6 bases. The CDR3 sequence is CASRPTGAGELFF. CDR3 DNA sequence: TGTGCCAGCAGACCTACAGGGGCCGGGGAGCTGTTTTTT.

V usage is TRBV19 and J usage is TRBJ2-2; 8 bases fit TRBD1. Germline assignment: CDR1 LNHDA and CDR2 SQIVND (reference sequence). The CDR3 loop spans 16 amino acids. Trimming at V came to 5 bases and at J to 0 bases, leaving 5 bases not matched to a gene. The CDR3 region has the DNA TGTGCCAGTAGTGTGACAGGGGTCACGAACACCGGGGAGCTGTTTTTT. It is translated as CASSVTGVTNTGELFF.

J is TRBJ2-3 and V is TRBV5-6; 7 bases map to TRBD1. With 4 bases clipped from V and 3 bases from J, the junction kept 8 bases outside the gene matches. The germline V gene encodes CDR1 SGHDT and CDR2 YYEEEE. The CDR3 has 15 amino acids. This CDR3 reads CASSTRQGGTDTQYF. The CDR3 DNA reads TGTGCCAGCAGCACCCGACAGGGTGGTACAGATACGCAGTATTTT.

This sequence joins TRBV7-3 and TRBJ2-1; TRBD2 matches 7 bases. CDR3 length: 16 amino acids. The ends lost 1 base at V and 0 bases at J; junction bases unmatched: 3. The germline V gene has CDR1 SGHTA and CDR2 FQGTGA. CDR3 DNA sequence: TGTGCCAGCAGCTTAATGACTAGCCCCTCCTACAATGAGCAGTTCTTC. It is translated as CASSLMTSPSYNEQFF.

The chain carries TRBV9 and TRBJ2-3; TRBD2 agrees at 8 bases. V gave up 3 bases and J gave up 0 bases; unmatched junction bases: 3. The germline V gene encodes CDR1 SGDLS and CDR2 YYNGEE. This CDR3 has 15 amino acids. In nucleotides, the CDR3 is TGTGCCAGCAGCGCGACTAGCGCTAGCACAGATACGCAGTATTTT. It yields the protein CASSATSASTDTQYF. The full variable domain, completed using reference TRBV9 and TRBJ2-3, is DSGVTQTPKHLITATGQRVTLRCSPRSGDLSVYWYQQSLDQGLQFLIQYYNGEERAKGNILERFSAQQFPDLHSELNLSSLELGDSALYFCASSATSASTDTQYFGPGTRLTVL.

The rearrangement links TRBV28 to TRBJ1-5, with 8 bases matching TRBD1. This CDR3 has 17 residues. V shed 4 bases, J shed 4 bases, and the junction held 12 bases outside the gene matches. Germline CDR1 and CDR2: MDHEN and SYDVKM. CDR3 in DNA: TGTGCCAGCAGTTCCAGGGGGCGCGGAACCTATAATCAGCCCCAGCATTTT. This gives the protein CASSSRGRGTYNQPQHF.

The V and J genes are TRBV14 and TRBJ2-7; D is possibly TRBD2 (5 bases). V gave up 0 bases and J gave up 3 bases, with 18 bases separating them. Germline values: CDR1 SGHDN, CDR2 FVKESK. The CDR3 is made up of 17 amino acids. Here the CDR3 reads CASSQDQRLNRVYEQYF. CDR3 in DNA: TGTGCCAGCAGCCAAGATCAGCGGCTCAACCGGGTCTACGAGCAGTACTTC.

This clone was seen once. CDR3 bases: TGTGCCAGCAGCCGAGGGACGAACACCGGGGAGCTGTTTTTT. Translated, it gives CASSRGTNTGELFF. The chain has TRBV6-5 and TRBJ2-2, with D tentatively TRBD2 (5 bases). The germline V gene encodes CDR1 MNHEY and CDR2 SVGAGI. The CDR3 is 14 residues long. Trimming stripped 6 bases from V and 0 bases from J, with 8 bases between.

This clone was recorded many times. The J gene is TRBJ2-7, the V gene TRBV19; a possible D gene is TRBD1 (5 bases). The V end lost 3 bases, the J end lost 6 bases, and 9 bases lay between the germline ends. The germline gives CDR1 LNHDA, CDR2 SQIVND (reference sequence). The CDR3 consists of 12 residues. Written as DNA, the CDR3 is TGTGCCAGTAGTATGGGGCAGGGCGAGCAGTACTTC. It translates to CASSMGQGEQYF.

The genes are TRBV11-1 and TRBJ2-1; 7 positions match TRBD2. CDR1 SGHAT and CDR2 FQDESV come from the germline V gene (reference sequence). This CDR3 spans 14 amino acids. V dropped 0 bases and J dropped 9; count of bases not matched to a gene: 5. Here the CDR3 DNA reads TGTGCCAGCAGCTTAGCGGGAGGGCCAAGTGAGCAGTTCTTC. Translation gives CASSLAGGPSEQFF.

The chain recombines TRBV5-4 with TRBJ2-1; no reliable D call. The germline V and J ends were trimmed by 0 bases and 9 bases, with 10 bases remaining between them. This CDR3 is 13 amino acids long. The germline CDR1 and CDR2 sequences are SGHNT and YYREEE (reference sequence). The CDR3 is CASSLEFGGEQFF. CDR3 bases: TGTGCCAGCAGCTTGGAATTTGGCGGTGAGCAGTTCTTC. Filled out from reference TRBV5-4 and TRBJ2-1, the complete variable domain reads ETGVTQSPTHLIKTRGQQVTLRCSSQSGHNTVSWYQQALGQGPQFIFQYYREEENGRGNFPPRFSGLQFPNYSSELNVNALELDDSALYLCASSLEFGGEQFFGPGTRLTVL.

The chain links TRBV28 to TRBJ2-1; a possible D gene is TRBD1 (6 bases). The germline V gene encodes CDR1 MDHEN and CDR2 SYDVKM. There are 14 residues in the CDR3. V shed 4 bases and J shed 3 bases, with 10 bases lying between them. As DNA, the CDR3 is TGTGCCAGCAGTTGGGAAGGGGGCTACAATGAGCAGTTCTTC. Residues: CASSWEGGYNEQFF.

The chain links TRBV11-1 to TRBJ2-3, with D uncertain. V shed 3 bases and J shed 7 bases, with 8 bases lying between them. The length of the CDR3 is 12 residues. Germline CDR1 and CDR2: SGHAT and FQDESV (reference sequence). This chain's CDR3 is CASSLDRYTQYF. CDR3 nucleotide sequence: TGTGCCAGCAGCTTGGACCGTTATACGCAGTATTTT.

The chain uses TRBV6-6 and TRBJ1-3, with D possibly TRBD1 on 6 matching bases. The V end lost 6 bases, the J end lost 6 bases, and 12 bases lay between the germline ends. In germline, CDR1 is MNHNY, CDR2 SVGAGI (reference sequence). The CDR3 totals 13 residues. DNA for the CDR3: TGTGCCAGCAGCTACAGGGAGGTAAACACCATATATTTT. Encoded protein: CASSYREVNTIYF.

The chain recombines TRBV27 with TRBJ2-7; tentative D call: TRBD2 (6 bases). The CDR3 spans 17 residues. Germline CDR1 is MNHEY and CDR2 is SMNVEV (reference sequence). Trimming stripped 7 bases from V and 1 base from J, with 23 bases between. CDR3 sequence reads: CASKELGGTGISYEQYF. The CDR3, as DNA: TGTGCCAGCAAAGAACTTGGCGGGACTGGGATTTCCTACGAGCAGTACTTC.

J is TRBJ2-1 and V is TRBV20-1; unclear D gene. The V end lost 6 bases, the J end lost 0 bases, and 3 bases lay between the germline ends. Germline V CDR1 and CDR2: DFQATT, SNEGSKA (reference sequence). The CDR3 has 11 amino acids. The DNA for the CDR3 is TGCAGTGCCCTCTCCTACAATGAGCAGTTCTTC. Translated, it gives CSALSYNEQFF.

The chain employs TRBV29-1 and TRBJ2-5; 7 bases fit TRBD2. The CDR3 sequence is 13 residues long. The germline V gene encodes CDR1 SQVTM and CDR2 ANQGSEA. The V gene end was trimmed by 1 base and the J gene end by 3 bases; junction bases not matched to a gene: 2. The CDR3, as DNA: TGCAGCGTTGAAGGCGGGAGCAAAGAGACCCAGTACTTC. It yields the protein CSVEGGSKETQYF.

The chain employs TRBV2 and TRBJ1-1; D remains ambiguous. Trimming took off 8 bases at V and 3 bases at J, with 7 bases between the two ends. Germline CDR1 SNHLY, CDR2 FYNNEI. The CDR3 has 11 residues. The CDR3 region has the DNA TGTGCCAGCGTCGCGTACACTGAAGCTTTCTTT. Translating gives CASVAYTEAFF.

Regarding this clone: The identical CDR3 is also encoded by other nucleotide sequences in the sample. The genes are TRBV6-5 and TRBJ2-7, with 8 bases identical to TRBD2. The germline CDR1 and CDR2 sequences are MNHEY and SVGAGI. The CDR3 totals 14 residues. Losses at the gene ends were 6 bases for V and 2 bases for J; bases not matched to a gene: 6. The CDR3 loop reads CASSGSGGPYEQYF. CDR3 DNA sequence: TGTGCCAGCAGCGGGAGCGGGGGTCCCTACGAGCAGTACTTC.

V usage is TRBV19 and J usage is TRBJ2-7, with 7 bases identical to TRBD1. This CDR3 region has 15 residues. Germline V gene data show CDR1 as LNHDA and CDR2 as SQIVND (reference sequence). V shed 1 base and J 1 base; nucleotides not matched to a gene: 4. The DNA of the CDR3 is TGTGCCAGTAGTATAGGTGGGACAGCTTCCTACGAGCAGTACTTC. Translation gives CASSIGGTASYEQYF.

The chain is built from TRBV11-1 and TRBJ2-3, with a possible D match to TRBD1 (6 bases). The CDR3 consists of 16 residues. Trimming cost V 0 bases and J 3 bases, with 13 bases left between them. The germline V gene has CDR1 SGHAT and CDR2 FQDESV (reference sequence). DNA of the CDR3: TGTGCCAGCAGCTTAGCGGGGGCTAGTTGGACAGATACGCAGTATTTT. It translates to CASSLAGASWTDTQYF. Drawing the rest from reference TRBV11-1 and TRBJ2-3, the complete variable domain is EAEVAQSPRYKITEKSQAVAFWCDPISGHATLYWYRQILGQGPELLVQFQDESVVDDSQLPKDRFSAERLKGVDSTLKIQPAELGDSAMYLCASSLAGASWTDTQYFGPGTRLTVL.

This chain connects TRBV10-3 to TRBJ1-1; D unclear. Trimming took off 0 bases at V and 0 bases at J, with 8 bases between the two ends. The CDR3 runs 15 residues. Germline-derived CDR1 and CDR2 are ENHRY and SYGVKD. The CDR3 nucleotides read TGTGCCATCAGTGAGTCGCCCCAGGTGAACACTGAAGCTTTCTTT. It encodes CAISESPQVNTEAFF.

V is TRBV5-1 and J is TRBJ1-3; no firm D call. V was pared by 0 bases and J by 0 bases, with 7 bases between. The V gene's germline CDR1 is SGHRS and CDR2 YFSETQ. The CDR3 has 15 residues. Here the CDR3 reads CASSLDDTSGNTIYF. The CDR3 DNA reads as TGCGCCAGCAGCTTGGATGACACCTCTGGAAACACCATATATTTT.

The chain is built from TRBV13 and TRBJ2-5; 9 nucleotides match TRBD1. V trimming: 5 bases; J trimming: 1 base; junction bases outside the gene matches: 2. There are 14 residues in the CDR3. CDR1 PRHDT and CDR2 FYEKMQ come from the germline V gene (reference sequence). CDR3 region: CASSRGQGQETQYF. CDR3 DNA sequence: TGTGCCAGCAGCCGGGGACAGGGCCAAGAGACCCAGTACTTC.

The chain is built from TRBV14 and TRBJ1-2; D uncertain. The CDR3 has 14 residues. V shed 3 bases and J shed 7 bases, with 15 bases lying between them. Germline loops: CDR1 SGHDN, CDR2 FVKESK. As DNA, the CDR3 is TGTGCCAGCAGCCAGTCCGCCACGGGTTCTGGCTACACCTTC. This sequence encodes CASSQSATGSGYTF. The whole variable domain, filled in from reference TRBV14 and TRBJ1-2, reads EAGVTQFPSHSVIEKGQTVTLRCDPISGHDNLYWYRRVMGKEIKFLLHFVKESKQDESGMPNNRFLAERTGGTYSTLKVQPAELEDSGVYFCASSQSATGSGYTFGSGTRLTVV.

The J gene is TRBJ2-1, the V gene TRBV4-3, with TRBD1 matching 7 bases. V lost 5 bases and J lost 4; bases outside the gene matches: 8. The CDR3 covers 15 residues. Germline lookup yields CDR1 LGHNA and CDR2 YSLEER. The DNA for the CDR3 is TGCGCCAGCAGCATCCAGGGGGAGATGTACAATGAGCAGTTCTTC. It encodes CASSIQGEMYNEQFF.

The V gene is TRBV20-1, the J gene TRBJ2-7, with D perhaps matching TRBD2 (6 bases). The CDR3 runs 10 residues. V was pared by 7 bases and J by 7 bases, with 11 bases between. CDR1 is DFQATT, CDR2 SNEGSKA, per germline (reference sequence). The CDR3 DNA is TGCAGTGTTCGGGGGACGGAGCAGTACTTC. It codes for CSVRGTEQYF.

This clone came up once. CDR3 bases: TGTGCCAGCAGTGGATTACTCGGAACTGAAGCTTTCTTT. It yields the protein CASSGLLGTEAFF. J is TRBJ1-1 and V is TRBV25-1; D gene uncertain. CDR1 is MGHDK, CDR2 SYGVNS, per germline. The ends were cut back, 4 bases at V and 5 bases at J, with 11 bases in the middle. The CDR3 runs to 13 residues.

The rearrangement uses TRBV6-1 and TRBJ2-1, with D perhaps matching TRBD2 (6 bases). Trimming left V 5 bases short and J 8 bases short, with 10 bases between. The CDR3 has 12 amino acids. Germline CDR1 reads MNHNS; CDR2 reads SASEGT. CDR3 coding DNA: TGTGCCAGCAGTCGACTAGAGGATGAGCAGTTCTTC. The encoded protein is CASSRLEDEQFF.

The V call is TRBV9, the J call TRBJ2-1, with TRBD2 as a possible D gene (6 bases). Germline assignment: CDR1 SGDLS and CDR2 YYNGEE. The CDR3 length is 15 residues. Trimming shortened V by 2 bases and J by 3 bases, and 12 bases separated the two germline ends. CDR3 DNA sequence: TGTGCCAGCAGCGTTAGCGGACTTAGCTACAATGAGCAGTTCTTC. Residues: CASSVSGLSYNEQFF.